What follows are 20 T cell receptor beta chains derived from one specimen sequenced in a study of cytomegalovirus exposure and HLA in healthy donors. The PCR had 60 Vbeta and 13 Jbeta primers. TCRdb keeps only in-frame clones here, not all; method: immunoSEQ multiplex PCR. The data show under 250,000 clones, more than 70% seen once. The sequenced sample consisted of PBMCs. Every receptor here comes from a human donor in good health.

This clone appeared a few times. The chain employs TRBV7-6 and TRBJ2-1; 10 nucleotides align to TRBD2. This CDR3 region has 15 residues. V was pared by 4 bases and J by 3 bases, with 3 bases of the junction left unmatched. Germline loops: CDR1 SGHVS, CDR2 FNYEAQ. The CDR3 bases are TGTGCCAGCAGCTCGCGGACTAGCGGCTACAATGAGCAGTTCTTC. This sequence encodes CASSSRTSGYNEQFF.

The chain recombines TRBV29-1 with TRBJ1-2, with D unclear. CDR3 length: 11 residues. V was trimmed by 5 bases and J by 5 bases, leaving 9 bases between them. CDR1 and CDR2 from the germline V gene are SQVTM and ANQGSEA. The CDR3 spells CSVRVSYGYTF. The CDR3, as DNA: TGCAGCGTTCGGGTCAGTTATGGCTACACCTTC.

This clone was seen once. The CDR3 bases are TGTGCCACCAGCAGAGGGGGAGCGGCCCCGGACGAGCAGTACTTC. Its protein is CATSRGGAAPDEQYF. The rearrangement uses TRBV15 and TRBJ2-7; weak D call: TRBD2 (5 bases). The length of the CDR3 is 15 residues. The germline gives CDR1 LNHNV, CDR2 YYDKDF (reference sequence). Trimming removed 1 base at V and 5 bases at J, with 15 bases between.

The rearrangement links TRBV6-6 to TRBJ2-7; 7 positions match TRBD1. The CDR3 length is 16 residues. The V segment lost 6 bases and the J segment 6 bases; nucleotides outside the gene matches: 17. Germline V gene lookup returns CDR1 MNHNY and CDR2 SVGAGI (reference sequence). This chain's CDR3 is CASREYARQGPSEQYF. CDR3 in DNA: TGTGCCAGCAGGGAGTACGCGCGACAGGGACCTTCCGAGCAGTACTTC.

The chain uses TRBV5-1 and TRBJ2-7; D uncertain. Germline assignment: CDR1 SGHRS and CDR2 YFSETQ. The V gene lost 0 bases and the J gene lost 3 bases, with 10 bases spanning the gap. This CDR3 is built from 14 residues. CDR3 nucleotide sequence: TGCGCCAGCAGCTTGGACTCGACTTACTACGAGCAGTACTTC. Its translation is CASSLDSTYYEQYF.

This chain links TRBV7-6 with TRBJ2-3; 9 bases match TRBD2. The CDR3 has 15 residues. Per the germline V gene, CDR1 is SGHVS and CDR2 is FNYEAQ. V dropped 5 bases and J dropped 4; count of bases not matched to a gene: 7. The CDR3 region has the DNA TGTGCCAGCAGCCTTAGCGGGAGCAGGTCAGATACGCAGTATTTT. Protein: CASSLSGSRSDTQYF.

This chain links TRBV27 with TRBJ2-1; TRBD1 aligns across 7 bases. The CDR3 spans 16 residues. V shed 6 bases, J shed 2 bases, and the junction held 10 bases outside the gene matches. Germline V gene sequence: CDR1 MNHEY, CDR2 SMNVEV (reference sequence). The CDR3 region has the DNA TGTGCCAGCAGCCCTTACAGGGGTGGTCCCTACAATGAGCAGTTCTTC. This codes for CASSPYRGGPYNEQFF.

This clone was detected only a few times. Here the CDR3 DNA reads TGTGCCAGCAGCGTCTCAGGGGGCGGCAATCAGCCCCAGCATTTT. It encodes CASSVSGGGNQPQHF. The chain links TRBV9 to TRBJ1-5, with TRBD1 matching over 8 bases. Germline lookup yields CDR1 SGDLS and CDR2 YYNGEE. CDR3 length: 15 amino acids. J gave up 2 bases and V 2 bases, and 3 bases lay outside the gene matches.

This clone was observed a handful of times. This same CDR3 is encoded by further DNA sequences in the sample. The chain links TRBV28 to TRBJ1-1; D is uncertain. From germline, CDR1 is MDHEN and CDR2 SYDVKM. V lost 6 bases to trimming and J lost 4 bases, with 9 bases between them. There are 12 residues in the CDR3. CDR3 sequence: CASSPRGTEAFF. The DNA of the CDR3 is TGTGCCAGCAGCCCCCGGGGCACTGAAGCTTTCTTT.

DNA for the CDR3: TGTGCCAGCAGTCGCGGGCTCGCCGGGGAGCTGTTTTTT. This sequence encodes CASSRGLAGELFF. The J gene is TRBJ2-2, the V gene TRBV6-5; TRBD2 might be the D (5 bases). Deletions cut 5 bases from V and 6 bases from J, with 10 bases between. In germline, CDR1 is MNHEY, CDR2 SVGAGI. CDR3 size: 13 residues.

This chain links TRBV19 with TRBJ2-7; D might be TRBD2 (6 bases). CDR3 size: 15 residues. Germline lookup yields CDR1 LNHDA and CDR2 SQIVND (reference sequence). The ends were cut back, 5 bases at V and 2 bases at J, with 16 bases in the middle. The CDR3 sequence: CASSPDFRETYEQYF. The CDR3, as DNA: TGTGCCAGTAGTCCCGATTTTCGGGAGACCTACGAGCAGTACTTC.

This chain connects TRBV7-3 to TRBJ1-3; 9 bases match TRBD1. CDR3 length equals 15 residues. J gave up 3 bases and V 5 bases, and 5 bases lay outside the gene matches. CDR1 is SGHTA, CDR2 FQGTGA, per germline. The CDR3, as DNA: TGTGCCAGCAGCGCGGGACAGGGCCGTGGAAACACCATATATTTT. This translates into CASSAGQGRGNTIYF.

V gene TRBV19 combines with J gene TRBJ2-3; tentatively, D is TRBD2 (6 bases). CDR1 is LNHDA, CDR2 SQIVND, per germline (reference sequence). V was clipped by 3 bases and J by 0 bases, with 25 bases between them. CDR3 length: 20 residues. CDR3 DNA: TGTGCCAGTAGTATGGGTTTCGGGGGAAGGACTGTTTCTAGCACAGATACGCAGTATTTT. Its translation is CASSMGFGGRTVSSTDTQYF.

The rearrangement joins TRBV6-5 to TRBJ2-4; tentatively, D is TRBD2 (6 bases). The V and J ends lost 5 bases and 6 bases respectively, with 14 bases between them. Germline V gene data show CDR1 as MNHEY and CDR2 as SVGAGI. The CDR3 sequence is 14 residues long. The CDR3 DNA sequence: TGTGCCAGCAGTACGGCGGGATTGGGAAACATTCAGTACTTC. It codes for CASSTAGLGNIQYF.

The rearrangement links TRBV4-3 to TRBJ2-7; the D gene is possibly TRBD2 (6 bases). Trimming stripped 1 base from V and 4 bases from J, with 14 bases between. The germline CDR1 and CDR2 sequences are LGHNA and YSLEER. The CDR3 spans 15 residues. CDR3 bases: TGCGCCAGCAGCCAAGGTCCGGCGGGGACGTACGAGCAGTACTTC. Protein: CASSQGPAGTYEQYF.

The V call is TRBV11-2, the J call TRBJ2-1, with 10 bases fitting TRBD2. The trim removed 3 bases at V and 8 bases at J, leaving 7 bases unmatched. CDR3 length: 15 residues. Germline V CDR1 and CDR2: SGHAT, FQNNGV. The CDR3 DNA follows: TGTGCCAGCAGCTTGGGGGGGACTAGCGCCCATGAGCAGTTCTTC. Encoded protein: CASSLGGTSAHEQFF.

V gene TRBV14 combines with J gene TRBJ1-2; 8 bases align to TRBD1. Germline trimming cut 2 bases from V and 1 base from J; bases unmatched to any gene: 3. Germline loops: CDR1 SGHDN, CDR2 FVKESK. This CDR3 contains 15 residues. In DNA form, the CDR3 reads TGTGCCAGCAGCCAAAGACAGGGGATTAACTATGGCTACACCTTC. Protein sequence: CASSQRQGINYGYTF.

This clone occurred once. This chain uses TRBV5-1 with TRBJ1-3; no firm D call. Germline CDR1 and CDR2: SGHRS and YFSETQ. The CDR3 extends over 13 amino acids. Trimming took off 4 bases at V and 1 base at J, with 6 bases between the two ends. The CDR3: CASSPGSGNTIYF. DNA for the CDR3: TGCGCCAGCAGCCCCGGGTCTGGAAACACCATATATTTT.

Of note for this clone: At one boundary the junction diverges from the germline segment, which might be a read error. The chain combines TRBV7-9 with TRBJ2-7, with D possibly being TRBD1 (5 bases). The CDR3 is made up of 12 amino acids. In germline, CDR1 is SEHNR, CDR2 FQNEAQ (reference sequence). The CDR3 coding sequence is TGTTCCAGCAGGGAACAGAGTTACGAGCAGTACTTC. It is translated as CSSREQSYEQYF.

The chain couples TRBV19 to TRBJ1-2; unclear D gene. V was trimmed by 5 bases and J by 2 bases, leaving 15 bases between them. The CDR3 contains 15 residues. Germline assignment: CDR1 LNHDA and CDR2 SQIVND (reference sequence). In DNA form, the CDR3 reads TGTGCCAGTAGTTCCGGAGGAGCTAGCAACTATGGCTACACCTTC. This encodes CASSSGGASNYGYTF. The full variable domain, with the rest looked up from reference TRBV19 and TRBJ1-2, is DGGITQSPKYLFRKEGQNVTLSCEQNLNHDAMYWYRQDPGQGLRLIYYSQIVNDFQKGDIAEGYSVSREKKESFPLTVTSAQKNPTAFYLCASSSGGASNYGYTFGSGTRLTVV.